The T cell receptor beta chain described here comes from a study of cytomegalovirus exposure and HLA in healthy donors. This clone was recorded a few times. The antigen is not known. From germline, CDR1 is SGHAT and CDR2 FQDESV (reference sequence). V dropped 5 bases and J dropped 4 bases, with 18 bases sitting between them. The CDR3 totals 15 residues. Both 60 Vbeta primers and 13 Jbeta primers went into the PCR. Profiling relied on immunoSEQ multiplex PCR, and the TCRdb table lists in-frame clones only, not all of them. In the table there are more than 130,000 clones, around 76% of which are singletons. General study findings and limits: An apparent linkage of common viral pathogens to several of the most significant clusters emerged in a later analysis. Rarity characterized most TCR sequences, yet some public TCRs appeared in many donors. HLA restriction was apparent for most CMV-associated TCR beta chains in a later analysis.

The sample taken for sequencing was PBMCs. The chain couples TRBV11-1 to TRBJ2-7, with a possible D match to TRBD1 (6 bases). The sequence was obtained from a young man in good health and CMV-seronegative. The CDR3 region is CASSPRGRVRYEQYF. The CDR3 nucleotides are TGTGCCAGCAGCCCCAGGGGCAGGGTGAGATACGAGCAGTACTTC. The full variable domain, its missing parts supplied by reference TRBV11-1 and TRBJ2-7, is EAEVAQSPRYKITEKSQAVAFWCDPISGHATLYWYRQILGQGPELLVQFQDESVVDDSQLPKDRFSAERLKGVDSTLKIQPAELGDSAMYLCASSPRGRVRYEQYFGPGTRLTVT.